This T cell receptor (beta chain) was sequenced during a study of blood T cells in healthy people across ages. Sample-barcoded 5' priming and a J-beta primer mix drove a second PCR of roughly 6 to 12 cycles. TCRdb independently ran MiXCR on the 5' RACE reads; one entry per CDR3 protein. The profile covers 450,000 to 700,000 distinct CDR3 sequences, with 25% to 30% appearing a single time and around 18% taken by the ten largest. At least 7 million PBMCs were isolated per sample. With V trimmed by 2 bases and J by 2 bases, 9 bases remained unmatched. The CDR3 runs 16 residues. Germline V gene data show CDR1 as SGHRS and CDR2 as YFSETQ.

The chain recombines TRBV5-1 with TRBJ2-5; 7 positions agree with TRBD1. Input material: blood. This sequence originates from a woman aged 70-85 years in good health. CDR3 sequence (DNA): TGCGCCAGCAGCTTCCAGGGTTCGGGACAGCAAGAGACCCAGTACTTC. Its protein product is CASSFQGSGQQETQYF.